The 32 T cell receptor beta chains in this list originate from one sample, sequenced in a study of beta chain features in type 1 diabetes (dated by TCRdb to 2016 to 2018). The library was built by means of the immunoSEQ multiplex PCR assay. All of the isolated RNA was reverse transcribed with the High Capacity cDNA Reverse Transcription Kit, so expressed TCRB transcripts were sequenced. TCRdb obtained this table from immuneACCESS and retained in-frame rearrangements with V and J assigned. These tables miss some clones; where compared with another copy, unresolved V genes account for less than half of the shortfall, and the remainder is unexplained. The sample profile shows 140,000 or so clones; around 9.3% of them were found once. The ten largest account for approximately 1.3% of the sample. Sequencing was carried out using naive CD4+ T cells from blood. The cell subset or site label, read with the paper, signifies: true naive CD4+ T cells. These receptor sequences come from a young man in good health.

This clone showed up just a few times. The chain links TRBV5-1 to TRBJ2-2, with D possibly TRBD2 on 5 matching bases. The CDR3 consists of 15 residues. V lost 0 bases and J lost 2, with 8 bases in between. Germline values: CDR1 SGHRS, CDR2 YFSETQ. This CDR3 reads CASSLGTVNTGELFF. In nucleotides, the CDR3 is TGCGCCAGCAGCTTGGGGACTGTTAACACCGGGGAGCTGTTTTTT.

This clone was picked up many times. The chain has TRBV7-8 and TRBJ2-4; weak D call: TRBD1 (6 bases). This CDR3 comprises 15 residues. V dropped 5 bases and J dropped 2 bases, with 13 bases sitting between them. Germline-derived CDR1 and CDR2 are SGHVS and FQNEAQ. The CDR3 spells CASSPDRLSKNIQYF. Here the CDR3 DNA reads TGTGCCAGCAGCCCAGACAGGCTTTCCAAAAACATTCAGTACTTC.

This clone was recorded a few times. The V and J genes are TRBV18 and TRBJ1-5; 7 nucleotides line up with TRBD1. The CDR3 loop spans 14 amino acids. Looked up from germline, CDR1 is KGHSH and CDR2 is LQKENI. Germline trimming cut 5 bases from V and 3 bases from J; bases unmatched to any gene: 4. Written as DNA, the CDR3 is TGTGCCAGCTCATCGACAGGGAACAATCAGCCCCAGCATTTT. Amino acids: CASSSTGNNQPQHF.

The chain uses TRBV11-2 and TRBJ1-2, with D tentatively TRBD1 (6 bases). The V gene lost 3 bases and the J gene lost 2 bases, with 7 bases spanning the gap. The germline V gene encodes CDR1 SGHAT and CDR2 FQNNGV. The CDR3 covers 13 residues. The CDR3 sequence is CASSFDRNYGYTF. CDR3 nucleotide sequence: TGTGCCAGCAGCTTCGACAGGAACTATGGCTACACCTTC.

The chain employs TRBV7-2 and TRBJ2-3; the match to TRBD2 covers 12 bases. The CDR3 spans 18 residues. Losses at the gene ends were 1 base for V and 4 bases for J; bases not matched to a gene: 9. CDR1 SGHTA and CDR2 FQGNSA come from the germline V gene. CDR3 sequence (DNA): TGTGCCAGCAGCTTAGGCGCAACGACTAGCGGGGGCTCAGATACGCAGTATTTT. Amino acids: CASSLGATTSGGSDTQYF.

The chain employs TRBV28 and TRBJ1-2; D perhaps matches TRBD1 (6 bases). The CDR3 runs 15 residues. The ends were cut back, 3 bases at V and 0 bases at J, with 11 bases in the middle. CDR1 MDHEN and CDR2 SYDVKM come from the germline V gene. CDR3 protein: CASSLYRVTNYGYTF. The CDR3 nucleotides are TGTGCCAGCAGTTTGTACAGGGTAACTAACTATGGCTACACCTTC.

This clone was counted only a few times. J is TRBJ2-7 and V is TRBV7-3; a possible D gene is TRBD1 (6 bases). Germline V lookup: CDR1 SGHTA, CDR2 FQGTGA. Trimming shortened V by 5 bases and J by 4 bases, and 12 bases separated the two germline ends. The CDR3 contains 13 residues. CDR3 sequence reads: CASSVQQGYEQYF. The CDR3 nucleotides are TGTGCCAGCAGCGTTCAACAGGGTTACGAGCAGTACTTC.

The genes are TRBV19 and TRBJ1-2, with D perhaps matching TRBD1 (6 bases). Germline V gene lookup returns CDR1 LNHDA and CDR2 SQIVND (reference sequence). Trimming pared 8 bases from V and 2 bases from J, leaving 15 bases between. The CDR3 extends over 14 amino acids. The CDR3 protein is CASYRGDINYGYTF. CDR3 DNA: TGTGCCAGTTACCGGGGGGACATAAACTATGGCTACACCTTC.

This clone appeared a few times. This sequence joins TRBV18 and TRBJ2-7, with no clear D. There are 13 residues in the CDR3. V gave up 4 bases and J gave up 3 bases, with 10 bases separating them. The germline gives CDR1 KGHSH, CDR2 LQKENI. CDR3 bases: TGTGCCAGCTCACTAAGCCTAGTCTACGAGCAGTACTTC. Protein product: CASSLSLVYEQYF.

CDR3 region: CASSQGGQGYYGYTF. The CDR3 DNA reads TGTGCCAGCAGCCAGGGGGGCCAGGGTTACTATGGCTACACCTTC. The rearrangement links TRBV7-2 to TRBJ1-2; the match to TRBD1 covers 7 bases. The ends lost 5 bases at V and 3 bases at J; junction bases unmatched: 9. Looked up from germline, CDR1 is SGHTA and CDR2 is FQGNSA. This CDR3 spans 15 amino acids.

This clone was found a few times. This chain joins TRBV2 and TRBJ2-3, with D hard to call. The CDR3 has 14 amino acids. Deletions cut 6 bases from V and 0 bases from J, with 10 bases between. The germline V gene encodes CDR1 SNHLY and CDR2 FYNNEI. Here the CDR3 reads CASRKRVSTDTQYF. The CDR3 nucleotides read TGTGCCAGCAGAAAACGGGTTAGCACAGATACGCAGTATTTT.

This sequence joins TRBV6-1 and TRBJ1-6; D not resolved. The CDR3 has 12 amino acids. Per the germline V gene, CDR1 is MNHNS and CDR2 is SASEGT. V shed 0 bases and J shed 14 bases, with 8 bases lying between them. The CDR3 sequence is CASSEASLALHF. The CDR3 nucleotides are TGTGCCAGCAGTGAAGCCTCCCTCGCCCTCCACTTT.

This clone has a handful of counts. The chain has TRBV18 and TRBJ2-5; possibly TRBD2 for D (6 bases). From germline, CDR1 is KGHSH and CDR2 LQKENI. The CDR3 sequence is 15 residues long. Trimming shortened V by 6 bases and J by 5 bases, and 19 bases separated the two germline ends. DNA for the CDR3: TGTGCCAGCTCCGCACTGGGGGAGGCAGTGGAGACCCAGTACTTC. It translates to CASSALGEAVETQYF.

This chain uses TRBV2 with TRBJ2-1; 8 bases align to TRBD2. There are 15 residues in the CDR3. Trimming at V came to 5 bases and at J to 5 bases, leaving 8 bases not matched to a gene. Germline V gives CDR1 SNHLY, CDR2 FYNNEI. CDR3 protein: CASSWEVLADNEQFF. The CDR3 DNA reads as TGTGCCAGCAGTTGGGAGGTACTAGCGGACAATGAGCAGTTCTTC.

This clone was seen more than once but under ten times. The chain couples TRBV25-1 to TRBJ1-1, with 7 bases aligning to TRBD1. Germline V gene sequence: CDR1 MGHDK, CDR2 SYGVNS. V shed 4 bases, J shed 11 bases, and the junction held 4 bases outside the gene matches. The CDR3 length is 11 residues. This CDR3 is CASSGGQRAFF. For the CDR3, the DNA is TGTGCCAGCAGTGGGGGACAGCGGGCTTTCTTT.

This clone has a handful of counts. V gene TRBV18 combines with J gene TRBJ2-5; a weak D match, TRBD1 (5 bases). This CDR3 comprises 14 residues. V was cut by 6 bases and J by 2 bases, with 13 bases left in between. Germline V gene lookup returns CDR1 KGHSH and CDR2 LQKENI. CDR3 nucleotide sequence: TGTGCCAGCTCCGCGGTCGACAGTCAAGAGACCCAGTACTTC. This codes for CASSAVDSQETQYF.

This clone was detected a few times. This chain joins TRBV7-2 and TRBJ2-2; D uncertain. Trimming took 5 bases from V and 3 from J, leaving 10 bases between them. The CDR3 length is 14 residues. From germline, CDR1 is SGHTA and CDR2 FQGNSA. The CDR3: CASSRHKYTGELFF. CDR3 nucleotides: TGTGCCAGCAGCCGACATAAATACACCGGGGAGCTGTTTTTT. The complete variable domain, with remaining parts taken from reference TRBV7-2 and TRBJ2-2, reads GAGVSQSPSNKVTEKGKDVELRCDPISGHTALYWYRQSLGQGLEFLIYFQGNSAPDKSGLPSDRFSAERTGGSVSTLTIQRTQQEDSAVYLCASSRHKYTGELFFGEGSRLTVL.

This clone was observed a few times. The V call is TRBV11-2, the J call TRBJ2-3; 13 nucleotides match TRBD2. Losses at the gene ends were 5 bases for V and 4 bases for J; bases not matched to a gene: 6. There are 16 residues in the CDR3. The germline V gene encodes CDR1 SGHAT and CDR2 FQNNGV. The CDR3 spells CASSPGLAGVSDTQYF. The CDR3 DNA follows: TGTGCCAGCAGCCCCGGACTAGCGGGGGTATCAGATACGCAGTATTTT.

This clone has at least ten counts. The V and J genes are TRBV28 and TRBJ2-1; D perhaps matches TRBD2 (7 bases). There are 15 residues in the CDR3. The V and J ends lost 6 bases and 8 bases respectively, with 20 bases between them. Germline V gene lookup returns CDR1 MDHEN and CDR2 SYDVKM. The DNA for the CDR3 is TGTGCCAGCAGACGGGGGGCTTCCGGGTGGTATGAGCAGTTCTTC. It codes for CASRRGASGWYEQFF.

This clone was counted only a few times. CDR3 amino acids: CASSLGTSGGSEEQYF. CDR3 coding DNA: TGTGCCAGCAGCTTAGGGACTAGCGGGGGGTCTGAGGAGCAGTACTTC. This rearrangement joins TRBV7-2 to TRBJ2-7; 14 positions match TRBD2. Germline values: CDR1 SGHTA, CDR2 FQGNSA. The CDR3 is made up of 16 amino acids. V lost 1 base and J lost 7; bases outside the gene matches: 6.

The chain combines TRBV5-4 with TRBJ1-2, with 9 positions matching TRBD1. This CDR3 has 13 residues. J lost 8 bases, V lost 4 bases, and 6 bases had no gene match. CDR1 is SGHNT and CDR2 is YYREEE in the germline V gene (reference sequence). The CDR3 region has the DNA TGTGCCAGCAGCCCGGGACAGGGAAGCGGCTACACCTTC. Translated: CASSPGQGSGYTF.

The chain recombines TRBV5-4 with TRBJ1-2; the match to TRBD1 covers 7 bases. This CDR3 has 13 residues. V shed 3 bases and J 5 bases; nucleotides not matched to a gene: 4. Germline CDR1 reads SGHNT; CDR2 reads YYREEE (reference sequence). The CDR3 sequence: CASSSTGVYGYTF. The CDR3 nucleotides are TGTGCCAGCAGCTCAACAGGGGTATATGGCTACACCTTC.

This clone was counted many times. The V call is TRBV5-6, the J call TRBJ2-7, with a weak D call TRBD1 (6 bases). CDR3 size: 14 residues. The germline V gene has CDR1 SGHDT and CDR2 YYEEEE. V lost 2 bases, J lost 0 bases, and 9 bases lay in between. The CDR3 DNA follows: TGTGCCAGCAGCTTACAGGGCACCTCCTACGAGCAGTACTTC. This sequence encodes CASSLQGTSYEQYF.

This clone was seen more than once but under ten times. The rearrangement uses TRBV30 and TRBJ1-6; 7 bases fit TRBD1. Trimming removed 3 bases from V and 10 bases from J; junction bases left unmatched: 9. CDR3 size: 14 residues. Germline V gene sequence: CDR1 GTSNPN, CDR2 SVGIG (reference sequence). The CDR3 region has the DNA TGTGCCTGGAGCCGGACAGGCAATTTCTCACCCCTCCACTTT. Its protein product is CAWSRTGNFSPLHF.

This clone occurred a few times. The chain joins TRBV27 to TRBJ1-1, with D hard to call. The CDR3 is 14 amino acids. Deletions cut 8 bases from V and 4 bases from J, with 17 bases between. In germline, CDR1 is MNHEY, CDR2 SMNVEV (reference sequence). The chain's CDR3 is CASAAEVSVTEAFF. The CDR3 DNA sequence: TGTGCCAGCGCGGCAGAGGTTTCAGTCACTGAAGCTTTCTTT.

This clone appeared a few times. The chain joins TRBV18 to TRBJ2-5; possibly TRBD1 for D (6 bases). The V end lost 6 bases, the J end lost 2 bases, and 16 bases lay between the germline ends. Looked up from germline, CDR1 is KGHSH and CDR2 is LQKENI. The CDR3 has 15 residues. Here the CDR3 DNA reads TGTGCCAGCTCTGGTCAGGGGAGTCGGCAAGAGACCCAGTACTTC. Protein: CASSGQGSRQETQYF.

The CDR3 bases are TGTGCCAGCAGTTTTAGGCCAGGGGCCAGGTTTAAGCCCCAGCATTTT. Residues: CASSFRPGARFKPQHF. The gene calls are TRBV28 and TRBJ1-5, with D perhaps TRBD1 (6 bases). CDR3 length: 16 residues. V lost 3 bases, J lost 8 bases, and 20 bases lay in between. CDR1 is MDHEN and CDR2 is SYDVKM in the germline V gene. Full variable domain (missing parts from reference TRBV28 and TRBJ1-5): DVKVTQSSRYLVKRTGEKVFLECVQDMDHENMFWYRQDPGLGLRLIYFSYDVKMKEKGDIPEGYSVSREKKERFSLILESASTNQTSMYLCASSFRPGARFKPQHFGDGTRLSIL.

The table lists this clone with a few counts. CDR3 protein: CAIGTGGGWVQYF. The CDR3 coding sequence is TGTGCCATCGGGACAGGGGGCGGCTGGGTGCAGTACTTC. The chain recombines TRBV28 with TRBJ2-7, with 12 nucleotides matching TRBD1. The CDR3 consists of 13 residues. J lost 9 bases, V lost 10 bases, and 10 bases had no gene match. Germline values: CDR1 MDHEN, CDR2 SYDVKM.

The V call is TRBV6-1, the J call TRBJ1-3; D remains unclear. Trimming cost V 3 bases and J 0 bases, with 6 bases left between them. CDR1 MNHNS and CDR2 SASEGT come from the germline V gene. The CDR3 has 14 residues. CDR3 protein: CASSDLASGNTIYF. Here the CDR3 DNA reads TGTGCCAGCAGTGATCTAGCCTCTGGAAACACCATATATTTT.

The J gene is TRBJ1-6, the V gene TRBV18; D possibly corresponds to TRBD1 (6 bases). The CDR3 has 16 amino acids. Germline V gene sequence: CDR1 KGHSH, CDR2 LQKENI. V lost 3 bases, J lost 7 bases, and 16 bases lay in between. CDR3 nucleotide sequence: TGTGCCAGCTCACCCGGTGGACAGACGACGAATTCACCCCTCCACTTT. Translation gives CASSPGGQTTNSPLHF.

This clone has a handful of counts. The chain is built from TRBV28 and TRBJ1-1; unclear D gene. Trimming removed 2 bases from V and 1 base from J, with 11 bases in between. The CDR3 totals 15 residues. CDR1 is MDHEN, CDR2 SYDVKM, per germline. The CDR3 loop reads CASSLTGEANTEAFF. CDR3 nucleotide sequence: TGTGCCAGCAGTTTAACTGGAGAGGCGAACACTGAAGCTTTCTTT. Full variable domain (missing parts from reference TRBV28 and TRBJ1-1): DVKVTQSSRYLVKRTGEKVFLECVQDMDHENMFWYRQDPGLGLRLIYFSYDVKMKEKGDIPEGYSVSREKKERFSLILESASTNQTSMYLCASSLTGEANTEAFFGQGTRLTVV.

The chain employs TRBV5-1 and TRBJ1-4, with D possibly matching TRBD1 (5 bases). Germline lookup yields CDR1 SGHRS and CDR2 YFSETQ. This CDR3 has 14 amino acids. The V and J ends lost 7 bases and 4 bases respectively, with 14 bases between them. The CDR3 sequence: CASGKTAINEKLFF. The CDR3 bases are TGCGCCAGCGGTAAGACAGCGATTAATGAAAAACTGTTTTTT.